Presented here are 9 T cell receptor beta chains from one specimen sequenced in a study of blood T cell repertoires in COVID-19. Assay used: immunoSEQ multiplex PCR; TCRdb lists only in-frame clones, some missing. This sample has 150,000 to 200,000 clones, with roughly four fifths found just once. Sequencing used peripheral blood. The origin of the receptors is a human donor in a cohort sampled during active COVID-19.

This clone was detected only a few times. The gene calls are TRBV2 and TRBJ1-5; possibly TRBD1 for D (6 bases). Germline V gene data show CDR1 as SNHLY and CDR2 as FYNNEI. This CDR3 comprises 14 residues. V shed 5 bases and J shed 7 bases, with 15 bases lying between them. CDR3 sequence reads: CASSLAYRDQPQHF. In DNA form, the CDR3 reads TGTGCCAGCAGTCTAGCTTACAGGGACCAGCCCCAGCATTTT. The whole variable domain, remainder taken from reference TRBV2 and TRBJ1-5, is EPEVTQTPSHQVTQMGQEVILRCVPISNHLYFYWYRQILGQKVEFLVSFYNNEISEKSEIFDDQFSVERPDGSNFTLKIRSTKLEDSAMYFCASSLAYRDQPQHFGDGTRLSIL.

The V and J genes are TRBV7-9 and TRBJ1-2, with a weak D call TRBD1 (6 bases). Looked up from germline, CDR1 is SEHNR and CDR2 is FQNEAQ (reference sequence). This CDR3 contains 14 residues. Trimming removed 5 bases at V and 4 bases at J, with 14 bases between. CDR3 in amino acids: CASSPAGGLYGYTF. The DNA for the CDR3 is TGTGCCAGCAGCCCGGCGGGGGGCCTCTATGGCTACACCTTC.

V and J are TRBV18 and TRBJ1-2, with D maybe TRBD1 (6 bases). The CDR3 consists of 14 residues. The V end lost 6 bases, the J end lost 4 bases, and 15 bases lay between the germline ends. Germline CDR1 is KGHSH and CDR2 is LQKENI. The CDR3 is CASSDREGGYGYTF. In nucleotides, the CDR3 is TGTGCCAGCTCCGACCGGGAGGGGGGCTATGGCTACACCTTC.

This chain uses TRBV6-6 with TRBJ2-3; TRBD1 matches 7 bases. The V gene's germline CDR1 is MNHNY and CDR2 SVGAGI (reference sequence). This CDR3 is built from 15 residues. After removal of 3 bases from V and 7 bases from J, the junction contained 10 bases not matched to a gene. CDR3 nucleotides: TGTGCCAGCAGTTATCTCGTAGGGGGCGGAAATACGCAGTATTTT. This codes for CASSYLVGGGNTQYF.

The chain employs TRBV6-2 or TRBV6-3 and TRBJ1-1, with TRBD1 as a possible D gene (5 bases). CDR1 is MNHEY and CDR2 is SVGEGT in the germline V gene. Trimming took off 2 bases at V and 4 bases at J, with 11 bases between the two ends. The CDR3 has 14 residues. The CDR3 reads CASSYPQGPTEAFF. The CDR3 DNA sequence: TGTGCCAGCAGTTACCCCCAGGGCCCCACTGAAGCTTTCTTT.

This clone was seen only a few times. V gene TRBV6-5 combines with J gene TRBJ2-1; TRBD1 matches 10 bases. J lost 9 bases, V lost 2 bases, and 10 bases had no gene match. CDR3 size: 16 residues. Germline V gene lookup returns CDR1 MNHEY and CDR2 SVGAGI. The CDR3 loop reads CASSYPRDRGTREQFF. DNA of the CDR3: TGTGCCAGCAGTTACCCCCGGGACAGGGGTACCCGTGAGCAGTTCTTC.

This rearrangement joins TRBV9 to TRBJ1-4; D unresolved. The CDR3 is 12 residues long. V shed 5 bases and J shed 8 bases, with 10 bases lying between them. Per the germline V gene, CDR1 is SGDLS and CDR2 is YYNGEE. This CDR3 is CASRGGEEKLFF. Written as DNA, the CDR3 is TGTGCCAGCAGAGGCGGGGAAGAAAAACTGTTTTTT.

The J gene is TRBJ2-7, the V gene TRBV7-9; D perhaps matches TRBD1 (5 bases). V was trimmed by 0 bases and J by 3 bases, leaving 9 bases between them. This CDR3 spans 14 amino acids. In germline, CDR1 is SEHNR, CDR2 FQNEAQ (reference sequence). The CDR3 loop reads CASSLAGRDYEQYF. The CDR3 DNA is TGTGCCAGCAGCTTAGCCGGCAGGGACTACGAGCAGTACTTC.

V and J are TRBV9 and TRBJ2-2, with TRBD1 as a possible D gene (5 bases). This CDR3 contains 16 residues. Germline CDR1 SGDLS, CDR2 YYNGEE. Trimming removed 1 base at V and 0 bases at J, with 10 bases between. The CDR3 DNA reads as TGTGCCAGCAGCGTATGGGGCAGACCGAACACCGGGGAGCTGTTTTTT. Protein sequence: CASSVWGRPNTGELFF.